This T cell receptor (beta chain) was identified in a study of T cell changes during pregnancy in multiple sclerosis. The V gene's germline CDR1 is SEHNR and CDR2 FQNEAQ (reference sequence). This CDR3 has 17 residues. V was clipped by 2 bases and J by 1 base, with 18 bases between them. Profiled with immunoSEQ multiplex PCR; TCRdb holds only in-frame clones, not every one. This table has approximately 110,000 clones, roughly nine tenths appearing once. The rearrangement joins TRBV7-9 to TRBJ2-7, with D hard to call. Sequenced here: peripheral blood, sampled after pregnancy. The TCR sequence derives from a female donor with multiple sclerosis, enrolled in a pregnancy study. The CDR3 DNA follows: TGTGCCAGCAGCTTAACACCCAACCCGAGGATTTCCTACGAGCAGTACTTC. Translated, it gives CASSLTPNPRISYEQYF.